This TCR beta chain was recovered during a study of blood T cell repertoires in COVID-19. Study processing details: Reference gene primer amplification yielded estimated nucleated cell counts. The repertoire was sequenced with immunoSEQ multiplex PCR; TCRdb's copy has only in-frame clones and lacks some. The V and J calls and clone size come from that table; D and trimming were worked out from the DNA. The sample includes around 100,000 clones, just under 80% seen only once; the top ten take 31%. The TCR sequence derives from a man between 65 and 85 years old with active or convalescent COVID-19. What was sequenced was peripheral blood.

CDR3 coding DNA: TGTGCCAGCAGCTTAACGCCGGGGTTGGAGACCCAGTACTTC. This sequence encodes CASSLTPGLETQYF. The chain is built from TRBV7-3 and TRBJ2-5; possibly TRBD2 for D (5 bases). V shed 0 bases and J shed 5 bases, with 10 bases lying between them. Germline CDR1 is SGHTA and CDR2 is FQGTGA. The length of the CDR3 is 14 residues. Variable domain in full (rest from reference TRBV7-3 and TRBJ2-5): GAGVSQTPSNKVTEKGKYVELRCDPISGHTALYWYRQSLGQGPEFLIYFQGTGAADDSGLPNDRFFAVRPEGSVSTLKIQRTERGDSAVYLCASSLTPGLETQYFGPGTRLLVL.